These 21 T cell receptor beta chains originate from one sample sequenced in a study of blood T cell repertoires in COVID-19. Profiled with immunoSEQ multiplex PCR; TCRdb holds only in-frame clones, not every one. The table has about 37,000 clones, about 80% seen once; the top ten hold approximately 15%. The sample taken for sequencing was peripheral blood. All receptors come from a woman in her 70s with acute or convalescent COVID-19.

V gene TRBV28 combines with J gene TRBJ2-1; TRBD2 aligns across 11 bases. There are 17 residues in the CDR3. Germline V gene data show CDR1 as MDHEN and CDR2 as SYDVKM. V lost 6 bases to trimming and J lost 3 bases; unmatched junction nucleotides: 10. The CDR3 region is CASSPGLGLAVYNEQFF. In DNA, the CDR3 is TGTGCCAGCAGCCCTGGACTGGGACTAGCGGTCTACAATGAGCAGTTCTTC.

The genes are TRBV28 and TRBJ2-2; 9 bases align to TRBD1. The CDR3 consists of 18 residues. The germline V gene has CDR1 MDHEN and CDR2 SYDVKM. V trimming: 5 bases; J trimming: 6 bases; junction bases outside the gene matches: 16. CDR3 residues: CASSGRTGAFFGPGELFF. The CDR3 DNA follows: TGTGCCAGCAGTGGAAGGACAGGGGCGTTTTTTGGCCCCGGGGAGCTGTTTTTT.

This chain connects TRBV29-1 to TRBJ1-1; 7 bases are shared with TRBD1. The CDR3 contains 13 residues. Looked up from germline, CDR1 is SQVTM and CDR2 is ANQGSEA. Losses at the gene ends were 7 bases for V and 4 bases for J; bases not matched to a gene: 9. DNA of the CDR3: TGCAGCGGAAAGACAGGGCCATCCACTGAAGCTTTCTTT. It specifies CSGKTGPSTEAFF.

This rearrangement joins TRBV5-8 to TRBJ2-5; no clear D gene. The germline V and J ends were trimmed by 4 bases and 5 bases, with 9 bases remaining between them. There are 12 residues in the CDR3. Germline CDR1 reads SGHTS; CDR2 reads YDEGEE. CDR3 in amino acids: CASSNTGETQYF. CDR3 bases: TGTGCCAGCAGCAACACCGGGGAGACCCAGTACTTC.

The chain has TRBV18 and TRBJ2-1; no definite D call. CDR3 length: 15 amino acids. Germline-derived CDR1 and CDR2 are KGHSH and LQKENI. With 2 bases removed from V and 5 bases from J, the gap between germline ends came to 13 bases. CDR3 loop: CASSPFSLLDNEQFF. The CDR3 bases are TGTGCCAGCTCACCATTCTCTTTACTCGACAATGAGCAGTTCTTC.

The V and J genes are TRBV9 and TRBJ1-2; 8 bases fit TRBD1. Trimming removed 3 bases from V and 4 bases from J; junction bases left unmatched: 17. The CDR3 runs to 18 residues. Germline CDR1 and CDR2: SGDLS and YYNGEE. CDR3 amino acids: CASSEGIPQGDRPYGYTF. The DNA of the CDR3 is TGTGCCAGCAGCGAAGGTATCCCACAGGGGGATCGCCCCTATGGCTACACCTTC. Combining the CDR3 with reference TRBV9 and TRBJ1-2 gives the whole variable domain DSGVTQTPKHLITATGQRVTLRCSPRSGDLSVYWYQQSLDQGLQFLIQYYNGEERAKGNILERFSAQQFPDLHSELNLSSLELGDSALYFCASSEGIPQGDRPYGYTFGSGTRLTVV.

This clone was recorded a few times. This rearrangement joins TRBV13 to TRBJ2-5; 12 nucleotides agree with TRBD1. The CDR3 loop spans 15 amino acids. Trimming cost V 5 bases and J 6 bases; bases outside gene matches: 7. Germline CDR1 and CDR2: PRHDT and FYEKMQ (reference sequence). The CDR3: CASSEGTGGAKTQYF. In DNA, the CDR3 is TGTGCCAGCAGCGAAGGGACAGGGGGCGCGAAGACCCAGTACTTC.

The CDR3 region is CASGRSAGNEQFF. In DNA form, the CDR3 reads TGCGCCAGCGGGAGAAGTGCGGGGAATGAGCAGTTCTTC. The chain links TRBV5-1 to TRBJ2-1, with TRBD2 as a possible D gene (6 bases). The CDR3 consists of 13 residues. V was trimmed by 7 bases and J by 7 bases, leaving 15 bases between them. CDR1 and CDR2 from the germline V gene are SGHRS and YFSETQ.

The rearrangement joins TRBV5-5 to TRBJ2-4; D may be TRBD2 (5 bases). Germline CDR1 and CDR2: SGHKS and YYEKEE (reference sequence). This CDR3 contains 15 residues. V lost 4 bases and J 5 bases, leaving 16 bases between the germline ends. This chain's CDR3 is CASSPRDSGQNIQYF. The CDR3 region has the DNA TGTGCCAGCAGCCCGAGGGATTCCGGCCAAAACATTCAGTACTTC.

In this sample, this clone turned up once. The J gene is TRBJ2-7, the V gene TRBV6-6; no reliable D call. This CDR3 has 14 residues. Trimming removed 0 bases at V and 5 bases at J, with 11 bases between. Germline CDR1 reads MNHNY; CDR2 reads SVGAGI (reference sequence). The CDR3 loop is CASSYSQVIHEQYF. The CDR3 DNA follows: TGTGCCAGCAGTTACTCTCAGGTGATTCACGAGCAGTACTTC.

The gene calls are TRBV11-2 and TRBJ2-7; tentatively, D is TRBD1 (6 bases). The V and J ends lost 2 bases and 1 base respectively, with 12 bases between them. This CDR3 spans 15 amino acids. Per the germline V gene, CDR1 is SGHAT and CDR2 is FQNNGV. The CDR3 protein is CASSLTWDNSYEQYF. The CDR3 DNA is TGTGCCAGCAGCTTAACTTGGGACAATTCCTACGAGCAGTACTTC.

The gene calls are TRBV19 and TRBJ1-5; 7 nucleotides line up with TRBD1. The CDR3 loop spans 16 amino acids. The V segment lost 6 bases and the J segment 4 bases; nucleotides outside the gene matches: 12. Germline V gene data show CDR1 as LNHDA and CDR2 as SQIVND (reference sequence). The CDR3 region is CASRIAGTDGNQPQHF. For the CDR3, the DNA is TGTGCCAGTAGAATCGCCGGGACAGACGGAAATCAGCCCCAGCATTTT.

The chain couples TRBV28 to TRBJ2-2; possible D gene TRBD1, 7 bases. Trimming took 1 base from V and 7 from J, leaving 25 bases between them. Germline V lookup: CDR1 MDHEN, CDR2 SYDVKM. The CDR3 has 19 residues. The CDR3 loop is CASSLFAGGNVGRGGELFF. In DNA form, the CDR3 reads TGTGCCAGCAGTTTATTTGCAGGGGGGAACGTTGGTCGCGGCGGGGAGCTGTTTTTT.

Here the CDR3 DNA reads TGCGCCAGCAGACCCCGACAGGGAGACTCTGGGGCCAACGTCCTGACTTTC. This sequence encodes CASRPRQGDSGANVLTF. The J gene is TRBJ2-6, the V gene TRBV5-1; 7 nucleotides agree with TRBD1. The germline V gene encodes CDR1 SGHRS and CDR2 YFSETQ. The CDR3 spans 17 residues. V lost 5 bases, J lost 0 bases, and 8 bases stayed unmatched.

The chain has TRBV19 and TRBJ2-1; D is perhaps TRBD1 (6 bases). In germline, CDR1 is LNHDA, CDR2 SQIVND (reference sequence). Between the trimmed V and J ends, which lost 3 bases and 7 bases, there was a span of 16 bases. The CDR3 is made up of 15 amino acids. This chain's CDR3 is CASSISTGWGNEQFF. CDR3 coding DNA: TGTGCCAGTAGTATCTCAACAGGGTGGGGTAATGAGCAGTTCTTC.

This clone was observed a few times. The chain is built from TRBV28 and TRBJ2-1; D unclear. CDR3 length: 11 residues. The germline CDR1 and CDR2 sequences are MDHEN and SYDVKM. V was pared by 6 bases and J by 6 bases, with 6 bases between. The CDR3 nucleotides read TGTGCCAGCAGCCCTTCCAATGAGCAGTTCTTC. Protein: CASSPSNEQFF.

CDR3 in amino acids: CASRTTPRTEAFF. CDR3 DNA sequence: TGTGCCAGCAGAACTACTCCGAGGACTGAAGCTTTCTTT. V and J are TRBV2 and TRBJ1-1; D remains unclear. The CDR3 extends over 13 amino acids. The V end lost 6 bases, the J end lost 5 bases, and 13 bases lay between the germline ends. In germline, CDR1 is SNHLY, CDR2 FYNNEI.

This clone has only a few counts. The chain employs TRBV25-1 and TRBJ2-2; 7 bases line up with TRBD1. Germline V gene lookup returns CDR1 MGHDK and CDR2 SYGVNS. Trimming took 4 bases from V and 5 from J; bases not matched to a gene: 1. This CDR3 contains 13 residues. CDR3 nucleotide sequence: TGTGCCAGCAGTGCACAGGGGACCGGGGAGCTGTTTTTT. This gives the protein CASSAQGTGELFF.

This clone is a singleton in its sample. DNA for the CDR3: TGTGCCAGTAGTATAGATAGGAGCCTAGCGGGTGCCGGGGAGCTGTTTTTT. Translation: CASSIDRSLAGAGELFF. The chain recombines TRBV19 with TRBJ2-2, with 8 bases that match TRBD2. Germline V gene data show CDR1 as LNHDA and CDR2 as SQIVND (reference sequence). Trimming cost V 0 bases and J 6 bases; bases outside gene matches: 9. The CDR3 covers 17 residues.

DNA for the CDR3: TGTGCCAGCAGCTTCATAGCCCGCACAGATACGCAGTATTTT. Translation gives CASSFIARTDTQYF. The chain is built from TRBV5-6 and TRBJ2-3; D call uncertain. Per germline, CDR1 SGHDT and CDR2 YYEEEE. Trimming took off 2 bases at V and 1 base at J, with 8 bases between the two ends. This CDR3 spans 14 amino acids.

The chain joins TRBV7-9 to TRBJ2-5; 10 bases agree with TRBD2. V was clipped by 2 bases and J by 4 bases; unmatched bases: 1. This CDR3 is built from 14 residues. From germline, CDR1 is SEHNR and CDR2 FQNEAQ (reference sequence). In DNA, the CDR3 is TGTGCCAGCAGCTTAATAGCGGGGGGAGAGACCCAGTACTTC. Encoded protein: CASSLIAGGETQYF.